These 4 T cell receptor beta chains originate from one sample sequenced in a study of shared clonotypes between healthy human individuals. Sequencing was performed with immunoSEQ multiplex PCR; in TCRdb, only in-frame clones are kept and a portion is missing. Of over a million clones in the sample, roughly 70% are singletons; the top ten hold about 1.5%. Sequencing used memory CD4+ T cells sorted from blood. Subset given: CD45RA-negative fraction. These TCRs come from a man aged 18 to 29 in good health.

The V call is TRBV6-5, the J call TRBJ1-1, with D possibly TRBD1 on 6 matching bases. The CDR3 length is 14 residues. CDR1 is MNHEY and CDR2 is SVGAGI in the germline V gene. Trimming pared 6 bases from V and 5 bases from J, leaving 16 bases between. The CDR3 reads CASRHPQQGTEAFF. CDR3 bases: TGTGCCAGCAGGCACCCACAACAGGGAACTGAAGCTTTCTTT.

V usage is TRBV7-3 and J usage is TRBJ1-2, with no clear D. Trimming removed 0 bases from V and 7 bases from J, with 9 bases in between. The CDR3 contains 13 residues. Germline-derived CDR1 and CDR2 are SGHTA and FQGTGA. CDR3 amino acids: CASSLTEGFGYTF. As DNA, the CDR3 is TGTGCCAGCAGCTTAACTGAGGGCTTTGGCTACACCTTC.

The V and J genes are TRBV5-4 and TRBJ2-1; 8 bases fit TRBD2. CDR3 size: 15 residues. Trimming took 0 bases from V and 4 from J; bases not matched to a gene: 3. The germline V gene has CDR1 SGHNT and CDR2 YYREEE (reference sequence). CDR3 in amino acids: CASSLGSGGYNEQFF. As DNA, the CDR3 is TGTGCCAGCAGCTTGGGAAGCGGGGGATACAATGAGCAGTTCTTC. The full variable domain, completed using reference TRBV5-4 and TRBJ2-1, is ETGVTQSPTHLIKTRGQQVTLRCSSQSGHNTVSWYQQALGQGPQFIFQYYREEENGRGNFPPRFSGLQFPNYSSELNVNALELDDSALYLCASSLGSGGYNEQFFGPGTRLTVL.

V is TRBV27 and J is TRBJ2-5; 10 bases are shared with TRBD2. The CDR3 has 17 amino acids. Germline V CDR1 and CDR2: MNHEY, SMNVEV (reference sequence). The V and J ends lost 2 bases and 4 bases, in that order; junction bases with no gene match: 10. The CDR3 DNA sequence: TGTGCCAGCAGTTTAAAGAACAGCGGGGGGGCCAGAGAGACCCAGTACTTC. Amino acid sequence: CASSLKNSGGARETQYF.